What follows is one TCR beta chain and its context. The source of the sample is a study of blood T cell repertoires in COVID-19. Study at large: The United States, Italy and Spain supplied acute and convalescent COVID-19 samples. From T cells, B-cell-depleted T cells, or PBMCs came the material, which was cDNA or gDNA.

In the authors' workflow: From reference gene primer amplification, estimates of nucleated cell counts were derived. Repertoires were generated with immunoSEQ multiplex PCR, while TCRdb's copy carries only in-frame clones and drops some. From that table come the V and J calls and clone size; the DNA was used to work out D and trimming. The sample yields hundreds of thousands of clones, roughly 80% seen once. Germline V gives CDR1 MGHRA, CDR2 YSYEKL. V was pared by 4 bases and J by 4 bases, with 16 bases between. This CDR3 is built from 15 residues. The origin of this receptor is a woman in her 50s who had recovered from COVID-19. Sequencing input: peripheral blood. The genes are TRBV4-1 and TRBJ2-5; perhaps TRBD2 as D (6 bases). CDR3 amino acids: CASSREPGLSETQYF. Written as DNA, the CDR3 is TGCGCCAGCAGCCGAGAGCCGGGACTTTCAGAGACCCAGTACTTC.